This T cell receptor beta chain was found in a study of blood T cell repertoires in COVID-19. Study overall: Both acute and convalescent COVID-19 samples were obtained from the United States, Italy and Spain. T cells, B-cell-depleted T cells, or PBMCs supplied cDNA or gDNA.

This CDR3 region has 19 residues. Germline V gene lookup returns CDR1 SGHTA and CDR2 FQGNSA. The V segment lost 1 base and the J segment 3 bases; nucleotides outside the gene matches: 9. In the authors' methods: Researchers report that nucleated cell counts were estimated from reference gene primer amplification. Method: immunoSEQ multiplex PCR; TCRdb's copy keeps in-frame clones and lacks some. D and trimming come from the DNA, and the V and J calls and clone size come from that table. This repertoire shows 80,000 to 85,000 clones, about 86% found once; its top ten account for 4% to 5.5%. The J gene is TRBJ2-7, the V gene TRBV7-2; 16 nucleotides agree with TRBD2. The receptor's source is a woman older than 75 with acute or convalescent COVID-19. Sequencing was performed on peripheral blood. The CDR3 DNA follows: TGTGCCAGCAGCTTAGTGGGACTAGCGGGGGGGCATTTAGGCTACGAGCAGTACTTC. Protein: CASSLVGLAGGHLGYEQYF.